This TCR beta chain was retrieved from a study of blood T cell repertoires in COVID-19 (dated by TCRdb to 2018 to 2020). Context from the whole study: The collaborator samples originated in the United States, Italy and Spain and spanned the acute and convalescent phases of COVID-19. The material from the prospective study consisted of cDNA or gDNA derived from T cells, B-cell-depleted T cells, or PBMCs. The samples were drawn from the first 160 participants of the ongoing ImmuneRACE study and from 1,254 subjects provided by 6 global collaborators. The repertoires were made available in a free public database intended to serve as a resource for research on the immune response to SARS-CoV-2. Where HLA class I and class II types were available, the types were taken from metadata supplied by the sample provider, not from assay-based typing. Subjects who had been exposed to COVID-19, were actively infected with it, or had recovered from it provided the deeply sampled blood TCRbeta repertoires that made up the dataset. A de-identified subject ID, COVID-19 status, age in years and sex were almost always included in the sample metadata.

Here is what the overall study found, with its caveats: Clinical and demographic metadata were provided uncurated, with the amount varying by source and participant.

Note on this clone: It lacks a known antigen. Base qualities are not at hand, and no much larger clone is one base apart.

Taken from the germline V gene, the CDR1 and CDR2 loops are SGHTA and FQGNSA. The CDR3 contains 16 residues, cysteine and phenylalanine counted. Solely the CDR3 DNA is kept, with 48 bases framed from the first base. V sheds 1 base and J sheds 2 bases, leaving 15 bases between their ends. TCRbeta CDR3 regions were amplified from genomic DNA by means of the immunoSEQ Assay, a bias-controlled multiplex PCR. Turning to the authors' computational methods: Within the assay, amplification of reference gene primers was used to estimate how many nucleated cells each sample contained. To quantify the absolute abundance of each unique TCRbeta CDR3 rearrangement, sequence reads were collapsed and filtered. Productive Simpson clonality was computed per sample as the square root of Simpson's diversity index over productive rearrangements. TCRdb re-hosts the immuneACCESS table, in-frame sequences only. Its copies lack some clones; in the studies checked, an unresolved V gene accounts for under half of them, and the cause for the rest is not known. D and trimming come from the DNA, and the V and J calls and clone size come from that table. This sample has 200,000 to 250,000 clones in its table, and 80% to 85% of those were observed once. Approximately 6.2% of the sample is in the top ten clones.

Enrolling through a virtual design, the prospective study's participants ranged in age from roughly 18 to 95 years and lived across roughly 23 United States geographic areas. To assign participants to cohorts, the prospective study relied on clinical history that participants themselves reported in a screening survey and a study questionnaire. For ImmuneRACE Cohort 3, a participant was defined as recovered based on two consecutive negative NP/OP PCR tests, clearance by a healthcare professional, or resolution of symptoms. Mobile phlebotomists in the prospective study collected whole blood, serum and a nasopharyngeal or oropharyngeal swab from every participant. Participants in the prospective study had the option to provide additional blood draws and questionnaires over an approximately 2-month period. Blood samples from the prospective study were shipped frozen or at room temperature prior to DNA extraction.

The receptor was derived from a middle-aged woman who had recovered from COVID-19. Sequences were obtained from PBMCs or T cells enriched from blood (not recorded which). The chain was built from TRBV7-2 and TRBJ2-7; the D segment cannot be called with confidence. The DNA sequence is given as TGTGCCAGCAGCTTAGGTCCAGCCAGCCTAGCCTACGAGCAGTACTTC. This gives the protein CASSLGPASLAYEQYF.